These 5 T cell receptor beta chains originate from one sample sequenced in a study of T-cell reconstitution after alpha-beta-depleted transplantation in children. Unique molecular identifiers were incorporated during preparation of the TCRbeta library. Each CDR3 protein is one row after TCRdb ran MiXCR on the PCR reads. This table has some 240,000 distinct CDR3 sequences, approximately 12% appearing once. Sequenced here: PBMCs from the stem cell graft donor, sampled from the stem cell graft. Receptors originate from a human donor who donated a stem cell graft to a child with acute lymphoblastic leukemia.

This clonotype was detected many times. This rearrangement joins TRBV5-4 to TRBJ2-3; 8 bases align to TRBD1. Germline trimming cut 5 bases from V and 2 bases from J; bases unmatched to any gene: 7. CDR1 is SGHNT, CDR2 YYREEE, per germline (reference sequence). CDR3 length: 15 residues. The CDR3 bases are TGTGCCAGCAGTCAACGGGACAGGTACACAGATACGCAGTATTTT. It specifies CASSQRDRYTDTQYF. Combining the CDR3 with reference TRBV5-4 and TRBJ2-3 gives the whole variable domain ETGVTQSPTHLIKTRGQQVTLRCSSQSGHNTVSWYQQALGQGPQFIFQYYREEENGRGNFPPRFSGLQFPNYSSELNVNALELDDSALYLCASSQRDRYTDTQYFGPGTRLTVL.

This clonotype was picked up many times. This chain links TRBV28 with TRBJ1-5; the D is unclear. V lost 5 bases, J lost 0 bases, and 11 bases lay in between. Germline CDR1 MDHEN, CDR2 SYDVKM. This CDR3 contains 15 residues. The CDR3 here is CASSNKGDSNQPQHF. As DNA, the CDR3 is TGTGCCAGCAGTAATAAGGGAGATAGCAATCAGCCCCAGCATTTT.

This clonotype occurred many times. The gene calls are TRBV7-9 and TRBJ2-3; no clear D gene. CDR1 and CDR2 from the germline V gene are SEHNR and FQNEAQ (reference sequence). Trimming took 5 bases from V and 6 from J, leaving 12 bases between them. The CDR3 runs 13 residues. The DNA for the CDR3 is TGTGCCAGCAGCCCCAAAGGGCCCGATACGCAGTATTTT. Amino acids: CASSPKGPDTQYF.

This clonotype showed up many times. CDR3 sequence: CSVGSRVETQYF. The CDR3 nucleotides are TGCAGCGTTGGGTCCAGGGTAGAGACCCAGTACTTC. This chain links TRBV29-1 with TRBJ2-5, with D perhaps matching TRBD1 (5 bases). CDR1 and CDR2 from the germline V gene are SQVTM and ANQGSEA. CDR3 length: 12 amino acids. Trimming took 4 bases from V and 4 from J, leaving 10 bases between them.

There are many counts of this clonotype. V is TRBV4-2 and J is TRBJ2-6; 7 bases are a match to TRBD1. Per the germline V gene, CDR1 is LGHNA and CDR2 is YNFKEQ. V lost 1 base and J lost 1; bases outside the gene matches: 10. The CDR3 is made up of 19 amino acids. This CDR3 is CASSQALGQGESGANVLTF. The CDR3 nucleotides are TGTGCCAGCAGCCAAGCGCTCGGGCAGGGGGAATCTGGGGCCAACGTCCTGACTTTC.